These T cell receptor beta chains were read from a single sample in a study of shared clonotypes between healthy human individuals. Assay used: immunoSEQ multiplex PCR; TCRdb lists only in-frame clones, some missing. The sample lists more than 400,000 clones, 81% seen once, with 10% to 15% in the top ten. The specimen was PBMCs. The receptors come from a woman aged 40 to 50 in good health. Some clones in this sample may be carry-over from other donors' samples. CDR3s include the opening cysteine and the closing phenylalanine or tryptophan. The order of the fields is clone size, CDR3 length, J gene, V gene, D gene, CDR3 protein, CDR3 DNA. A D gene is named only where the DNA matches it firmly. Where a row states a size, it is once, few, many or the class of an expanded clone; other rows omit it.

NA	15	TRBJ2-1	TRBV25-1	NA	CASKPGSRLYNEQFF	TGTGCCAGCAAACCGGGATCTCGACTCTACAATGAGCAGTTCTTC
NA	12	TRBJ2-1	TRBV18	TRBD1	CASSPLQGVQFF	TGTGCCAGCTCACCACTACAGGGGGTACAGTTCTTC
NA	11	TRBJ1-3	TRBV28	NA	CASSSANTIYF	TGTGCCAGCAGTTCTGCCAACACCATATATTTT
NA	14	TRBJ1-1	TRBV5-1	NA	CASSLDAVNTEAFF	TGCGCCAGCAGCTTGGACGCAGTCAACACTGAAGCTTTCTTT
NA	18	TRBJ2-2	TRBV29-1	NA	CSVDMRPGYRSNTGELFF	TGCAGCGTTGATATGAGGCCAGGGTATCGTTCGAACACCGGGGAGCTGTTTTTT
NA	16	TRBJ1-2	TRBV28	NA	CASSILGTEFIYGYTF	TGTGCCAGCAGTATTCTCGGGACGGAATTTATATATGGCTACACCTTC
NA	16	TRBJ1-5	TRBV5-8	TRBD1	CASRSRGTGGNQPQHF	TGTGCCAGCAGATCTAGGGGCACAGGGGGGAATCAGCCCCAGCATTTT
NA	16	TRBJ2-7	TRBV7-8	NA	CASSPQGNAGVYEQYF	TGTGCCAGCAGCCCCCAGGGGAACGCAGGAGTATACGAGCAGTACTTC
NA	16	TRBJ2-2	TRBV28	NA	CASSPGPRGLSGELFF	TGTGCCAGCAGCCCGGGGCCAAGGGGCCTGTCCGGGGAGCTGTTTTTT
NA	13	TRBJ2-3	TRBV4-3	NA	CASSQEGTDTQYF	TGCGCCAGCAGCCAAGAAGGGACAGATACGCAGTATTTT
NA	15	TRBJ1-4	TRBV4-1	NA	CASSQQEGTNEKLFF	TGCGCCAGCAGCCAACAGGAGGGAACTAATGAAAAACTGTTTTTT
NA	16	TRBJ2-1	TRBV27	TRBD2	CASGEPGLAGDNEQFF	TGTGCCAGCGGGGAACCGGGACTAGCGGGAGACAATGAGCAGTTCTTC
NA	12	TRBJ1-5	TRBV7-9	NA	CASSLGDQPQHF	TGTGCCAGCAGCTTAGGGGATCAGCCCCAGCATTTT
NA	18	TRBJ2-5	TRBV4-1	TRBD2	CASSQAPGLAGGRETQYF	TGCGCCAGCAGCCAAGCCCCGGGACTAGCGGGAGGCCGAGAGACCCAGTACTTC
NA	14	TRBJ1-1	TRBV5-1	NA	CASSLPARGTEAFF	TGCGCCAGCAGCTTACCGGCCCGAGGGACTGAAGCTTTCTTT
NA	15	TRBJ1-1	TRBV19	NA	CASSSGHYSNTEAFF	TGTGCCAGTAGTTCCGGACATTACTCGAACACTGAAGCTTTCTTT
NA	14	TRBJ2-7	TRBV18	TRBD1	CASSPQTGDHEQYF	TGTGCCAGCTCACCCCAGACAGGGGACCACGAGCAGTACTTC
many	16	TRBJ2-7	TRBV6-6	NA	CASSKQQGNSGYEQYF	TGTGCCAGCAGTAAACAGCAGGGGAATAGCGGCTACGAGCAGTACTTC
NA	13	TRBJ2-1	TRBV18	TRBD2	CASGTSGLDEQFF	TGTGCCAGCGGGACTAGTGGTTTGGATGAGCAGTTCTTC
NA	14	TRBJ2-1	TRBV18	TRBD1	CASSPPGTVNEQFF	TGTGCCAGCTCACCCCCCGGGACAGTCAATGAGCAGTTCTTC
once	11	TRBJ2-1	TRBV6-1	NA	CASGIYDEQFF	TGTGCCAGCGGCATTTACGATGAGCAGTTCTTC
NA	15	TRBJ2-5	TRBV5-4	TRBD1	CASRNTGTGQETQYF	TGTGCCAGCAGAAATACCGGGACAGGGCAAGAGACCCAGTACTTC
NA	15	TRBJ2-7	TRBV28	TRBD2	CASSSSGGSGYEQYF	TGTGCCAGCAGTTCCTCGGGGGGTAGCGGCTACGAGCAGTACTTC
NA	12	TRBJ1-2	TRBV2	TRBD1	CASREDRDGYTF	TGTGCCAGCCGCGAGGACAGGGATGGCTACACCTTC
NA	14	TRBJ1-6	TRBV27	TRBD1	CASSWDRGQSPLHF	TGTGCCAGCAGTTGGGACAGGGGGCAATCACCCCTCCACTTT
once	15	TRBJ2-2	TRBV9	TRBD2	CASSPTSGVSGELFF	TGTGCCAGCAGCCCTACTAGCGGAGTATCCGGGGAGCTGTTTTTT
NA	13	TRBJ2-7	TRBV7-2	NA	CASSSAGLYEQYF	TGTGCCAGCAGCTCGGCGGGACTTTACGAGCAGTACTTC
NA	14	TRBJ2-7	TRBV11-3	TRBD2	CASSQTSDSYEQYF	TGTGCCAGCAGCCAGACTAGCGACTCCTACGAGCAGTACTTC
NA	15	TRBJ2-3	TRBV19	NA	CASSMGGAPSDTQYF	TGTGCCAGTAGTATGGGGGGGGCCCCATCAGATACGCAGTATTTT
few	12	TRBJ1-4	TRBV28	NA	CAAGSANEKLFF	TGTGCCGCCGGTTCAGCTAATGAAAAACTGTTTTTT
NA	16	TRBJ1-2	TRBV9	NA	CASSNQGRQGYYGYTF	TGTGCCAGCAGCAACCAGGGCCGTCAGGGTTACTATGGCTACACCTTC
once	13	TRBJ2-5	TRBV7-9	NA	CASSLPGDPTQYF	TGTGCCAGCAGCCTCCCCGGGGATCCGACCCAGTACTTC
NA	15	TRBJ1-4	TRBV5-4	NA	CASSSPEGRDEKLFF	TGTGCCAGCAGCTCCCCGGAGGGTCGTGATGAAAAACTGTTTTTT
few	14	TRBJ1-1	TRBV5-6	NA	CASSLVQEGAEAFF	TGTGCCAGCAGCTTGGTCCAGGAGGGCGCTGAAGCTTTCTTT
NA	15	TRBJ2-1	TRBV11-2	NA	CASSFSAATPNEQFF	TGTGCCAGCAGCTTCTCGGCCGCTACTCCCAATGAGCAGTTCTTC
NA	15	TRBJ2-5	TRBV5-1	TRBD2	CASSLVGLVEETQYF	TGCGCCAGCAGCTTGGTGGGACTAGTGGAGGAGACCCAGTACTTC